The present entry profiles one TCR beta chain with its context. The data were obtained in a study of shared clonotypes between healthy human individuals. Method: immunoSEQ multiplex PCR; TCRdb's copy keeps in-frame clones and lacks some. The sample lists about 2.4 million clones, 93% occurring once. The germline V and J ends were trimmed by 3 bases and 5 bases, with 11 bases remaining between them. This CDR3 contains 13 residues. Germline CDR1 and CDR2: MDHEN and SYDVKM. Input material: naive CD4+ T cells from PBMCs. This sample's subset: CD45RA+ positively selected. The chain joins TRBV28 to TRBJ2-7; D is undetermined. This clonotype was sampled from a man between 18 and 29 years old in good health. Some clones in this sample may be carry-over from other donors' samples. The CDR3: CASSFFAGNEQYF. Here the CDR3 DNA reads TGTGCCAGCAGTTTTTTCGCCGGCAACGAGCAGTACTTC.